The next 27 T cell receptor beta chains were all read from a single sample in a study of blood T cells in healthy people across ages. Next came a second PCR, run for 7 to 11 cycles, which used a sample-barcoded 5' primer along with a J-beta primer mix. TCRdb reprocessed the 5' RACE reads with MiXCR, giving one entry per CDR3 protein. The data contain 650,000 to 1,000,000 distinct CDR3 sequences, under 40% of them singletons. The sequencing sample was made of blood. The receptor source for this set is a young man in good health.

The chain recombines TRBV12-3 or TRBV12-4 with TRBJ2-5; a weak D match, TRBD2 (5 bases). V gave up 7 bases and J gave up 11 bases, with 20 bases separating them. The CDR3 is 13 amino acids. CDR3 bases: TGTGCCAGCATTGAGCGGAACTACGATGAGCAGTACTTC. As protein: CASIERNYDEQYF.

In its sample, this clonotype was seen many times. V and J are TRBV12-3 or TRBV12-4 and TRBJ2-2; 7 bases agree with TRBD2. The CDR3 is made up of 12 amino acids. CDR3 in amino acids: CASGGNTGELFF. CDR3 bases: TGTGCTTCGGGAGGTAACACCGGGGAGCTGTTTTTT.

This clonotype showed up just once. The genes are TRBV29-1 and TRBJ1-2, with 7 bases matching TRBD1. V lost 7 bases, J lost 5 bases, and 7 bases stayed unmatched. The CDR3 spans 12 residues. Germline V gene sequence: CDR1 SQVTM, CDR2 ANQGSEA. The CDR3 coding sequence is TGCAGCGCGGACAGGACCCTATATGGCTACACCTTC. Translation gives CSADRTLYGYTF.

The chain combines TRBV7-3 with TRBJ1-1; maybe TRBD1 (6 bases). V was pared by 4 bases and J by 1 base, with 13 bases between. The CDR3 consists of 15 residues. CDR1 SGHTA and CDR2 FQGTGA come from the germline V gene. The CDR3 DNA reads as TGTGCCAGCAGCTGTGGGGGCAGCGGGAACACTGAAGCTTTCTTT. This gives the protein CASSCGGSGNTEAFF.

The chain uses TRBV27 and TRBJ2-3; 8 nucleotides line up with TRBD1. The CDR3 extends over 15 amino acids. The trim removed 3 bases at V and 4 bases at J, leaving 6 bases unmatched. Germline V CDR1 and CDR2: MNHEY, SMNVEV (reference sequence). CDR3 residues: CASSFTGGLADTQYF. DNA of the CDR3: TGTGCCAGCAGTTTTACAGGGGGGCTTGCAGATACGCAGTATTTT.

This clonotype has a handful of counts. The chain is built from TRBV7-2 and TRBJ1-5; 7 bases line up with TRBD1. Germline CDR1 SGHTA, CDR2 FQGNSA. V lost 2 bases and J lost 5; bases outside the gene matches: 6. The CDR3 is 15 residues long. This CDR3 is CASSLNTGVDQPQHF. CDR3 nucleotide sequence: TGTGCCAGCAGCTTAAATACAGGGGTGGATCAGCCCCAGCATTTT.

This clonotype was detected only a few times. The V call is TRBV12-3 or TRBV12-4, the J call TRBJ2-7; 8 bases agree with TRBD1. This CDR3 contains 15 residues. V was pared by 2 bases and J by 5 bases, with 8 bases of the junction left unmatched. Here the CDR3 DNA reads TGTGCCAGCAGTTTACGCTCCCGGGACAGGAACGAGCAGTACTTC. This codes for CASSLRSRDRNEQYF.

The table lists this clonotype with a few counts. The chain combines TRBV12-3 or TRBV12-4 with TRBJ2-2; no clear D. V shed 2 bases and J shed 6 bases, with 7 bases lying between them. The CDR3 has 13 residues. The CDR3, as DNA: TGTGCCAGCAGTTTAAAGGGTGCCGGGGAGCTGTTTTTT. It is translated as CASSLKGAGELFF.

The chain combines TRBV12-3 or TRBV12-4 with TRBJ1-2, with D perhaps matching TRBD1 (6 bases). Trimming cost V 4 bases and J 6 bases, with 9 bases left between them. The CDR3 totals 12 residues. The CDR3 protein is CASSYRVHGYTF. The CDR3 DNA reads as TGTGCCAGCAGTTACAGGGTCCATGGCTACACCTTC.

The rearrangement joins TRBV4-2 to TRBJ1-6; TRBD1 might be the D (5 bases). The V gene's germline CDR1 is LGHNA and CDR2 YNFKEQ. The V gene lost 1 base and the J gene lost 13 bases, with 17 bases spanning the gap. This CDR3 contains 15 residues. The CDR3 region has the DNA TGTGCCAGCAGCCAAGTTTCGCAGGGTAACGACCCCCTCCACTTT. It translates to CASSQVSQGNDPLHF.

At least ten counts were recorded for this clonotype. The V call is TRBV13, the J call TRBJ2-4, with D hard to call. Germline CDR1 PRHDT, CDR2 FYEKMQ (reference sequence). With 2 bases removed from V and 3 bases from J, the gap between germline ends came to 14 bases. CDR3 length equals 16 residues. CDR3 region: CASSLILAELKNIQYF. CDR3 DNA: TGTGCCAGCAGCTTAATCTTGGCAGAACTCAAAAACATTCAGTACTTC.

The chain carries TRBV20-1 and TRBJ2-7; D not resolved. This CDR3 contains 16 residues. The germline V gene has CDR1 DFQATT and CDR2 SNEGSKA (reference sequence). Trimming took off 4 bases at V and 0 bases at J, with 19 bases between the two ends. CDR3 in DNA: TGCAGTGCTAAGGCCCCTCCGGAGCTGGCCTCCTACGAGCAGTACTTC. The encoded protein is CSAKAPPELASYEQYF.

The gene calls are TRBV5-1 and TRBJ2-7; a possible D gene is TRBD1 (7 bases). This CDR3 is 13 amino acids long. V was cut by 4 bases and J by 5 bases, with 13 bases left in between. Germline CDR1 is SGHRS and CDR2 is YFSETQ. CDR3 in DNA: TGCGCCAGCAGCGCGGGACAGCTCAACGAGCAGTACTTC. This gives the protein CASSAGQLNEQYF.

This clonotype was counted at least ten times. The chain has TRBV5-1 and TRBJ1-2; the match to TRBD1 covers 8 bases. V lost 4 bases to trimming and J lost 4 bases; unmatched junction nucleotides: 6. This CDR3 has 14 residues. CDR1 and CDR2 from the germline V gene are SGHRS and YFSETQ. The CDR3 region is CASSLGQGSYGYTF. CDR3 bases: TGCGCCAGCAGCCTTGGACAGGGAAGCTATGGCTACACCTTC. The variable domain in full, completed from reference TRBV5-1 and TRBJ1-2, reads KAGVTQTPRYLIKTRGQQVTLSCSPISGHRSVSWYQQTPGQGLQFLFEYFSETQRNKGNFPGRFSGRQFSNSRSEMNVSTLELGDSALYLCASSLGQGSYGYTFGSGTRLTVV.

Many counts were recorded for this clonotype. The genes are TRBV4-3 and TRBJ2-3, with 9 nucleotides matching TRBD2. The CDR3 is made up of 18 amino acids. J gave up 3 bases and V 4 bases, and 14 bases lay outside the gene matches. From germline, CDR1 is LGHNA and CDR2 YSLEER. The CDR3 DNA reads as TGCGCCAGCAGCCGCAAGGTAGCGGGCGGGGGGGCGACAGATACGCAGTATTTT. Protein sequence: CASSRKVAGGGATDTQYF.

As regards this clonotype: A much bigger clone sits one base away, suggesting this may be a read error. The chain links TRBV12-1 to TRBJ1-2. TRBV12-1 is deemed a pseudogene. The CDR3 covers 9 residues. CDR3 in DNA: TGTGCAGCACCCAGTGACTACACCTTC. This gives the protein CAAPSDYTF.

In this sample, this clonotype turned up once. The chain combines TRBV20-1 with TRBJ2-1; either TRBD1 or TRBD2 may fit D (5 bases each). The tail of the sequence fits TRBJ2-7 better, so the J call may be wrong. The CDR3 runs 16 residues. Per germline, CDR1 DFQATT and CDR2 SNEGSKA (reference sequence). The CDR3 here is CSARSFLGTTYNEQYF. CDR3 nucleotide sequence: TGCAGTGCTAGATCCTTTTTGGGGACGACCTACAATGAGCAGTACTTC.

This clonotype occurred a few times. The chain links TRBV9 to TRBJ1-1; D may be TRBD1 (5 bases). Germline V gene data show CDR1 as SGDLS and CDR2 as YYNGEE. The CDR3 has 17 amino acids. V was pared by 0 bases and J by 0 bases, with 15 bases between. The CDR3 coding sequence is TGTGCCAGCAGCGTAGTGGGGACGGAGGTCATGAACACTGAAGCTTTCTTT. Its protein product is CASSVVGTEVMNTEAFF.

The chain recombines TRBV24-1 with TRBJ2-1; maybe TRBD1 (6 bases). Germline V gene lookup returns CDR1 KGHDR and CDR2 SFDVKD. With 4 bases removed from V and 7 bases from J, the gap between germline ends came to 22 bases. This CDR3 contains 17 residues. CDR3 sequence (DNA): TGTGCCACCAGTGACTCTAAACAGGGAGAGGATAGGAATGAGCAGTTCTTC. It codes for CATSDSKQGEDRNEQFF.

J is TRBJ1-5 and V is TRBV6-1, with D perhaps TRBD1 (6 bases). CDR3 length: 17 residues. Germline V gene data show CDR1 as MNHNS and CDR2 as SASEGT. V was pared by 4 bases and J by 2 bases, with 18 bases between. The CDR3 DNA is TGTGCCAGCAGTGCTCCTACAGGGACGTATGGCAATCAGCCCCAGCATTTT. Protein sequence: CASSAPTGTYGNQPQHF.

The rearrangement uses TRBV2 and TRBJ1-5; D is ambiguous. Looked up from germline, CDR1 is SNHLY and CDR2 is FYNNEI. The V gene lost 1 base and the J gene lost 3 bases, with 4 bases spanning the gap. CDR3 size: 13 residues. The DNA of the CDR3 is TGTGCCAGCAGTGAAGGGGTCAATCAGCCCCAGCATTTT. Protein sequence: CASSEGVNQPQHF.

The chain uses TRBV27 and TRBJ1-2, with a tentative D call TRBD1 (6 bases). There are 15 residues in the CDR3. V was cut by 6 bases and J by 2 bases, with 16 bases left in between. The germline V gene encodes CDR1 MNHEY and CDR2 SMNVEV (reference sequence). The CDR3, as DNA: TGTGCCAGCAGGCTGGGGGGGGGCGTAAACTATGGCTACACCTTC. This sequence encodes CASRLGGGVNYGYTF.

This chain connects TRBV6-5 to TRBJ1-6; no definite D call. The CDR3 loop spans 15 amino acids. Germline values: CDR1 MNHEY, CDR2 SVGAGI. V was shortened by 0 bases and J by 9 bases, with 12 bases between the two germline ends. For the CDR3, the DNA is TGTGCCAGCAGTTACTCTGGGAGGGCAGGTTCACCCCTCCACTTT. It is translated as CASSYSGRAGSPLHF.

This clonotype appeared a few times. This chain uses TRBV7-2 with TRBJ2-5; 14 bases line up with TRBD2. Germline CDR1 is SGHTA and CDR2 is FQGNSA. J was trimmed by 5 bases and V by 1 base; bases with no gene match: 6. This CDR3 has 17 amino acids. The CDR3 DNA follows: TGTGCCAGCAGCTTAGAGGGGACTAGCGGGGGTGGTGAGACCCAGTACTTC. Translating gives CASSLEGTSGGGETQYF.

This clonotype was seen a handful of times. The V and J genes are TRBV4-1 and TRBJ2-5; no reliable D call. The J call may be incorrect, as the DNA end agrees better with TRBJ2-7. Germline-derived CDR1 and CDR2 are MGHRA and YSYEKL. The CDR3 extends over 15 amino acids. CDR3 bases: TGCGCCAGCAGCCAAGAGGATGCTCCCTTTACCGAGCAGTACTTC. Translation: CASSQEDAPFTEQYF.

This clonotype was counted many times. This chain joins TRBV4-3 and TRBJ2-3; TRBD2 aligns across 10 bases. Germline loops: CDR1 LGHNA, CDR2 YSLEER. This CDR3 has 17 residues. The V gene end was trimmed by 0 bases and the J gene end by 4 bases; junction bases not matched to a gene: 7. The CDR3 here is CASSQEESSGGSDTQYF. CDR3 DNA: TGCGCCAGCAGCCAAGAAGAGTCTAGCGGGGGTTCAGATACGCAGTATTTT.

In its sample, this clonotype was seen many times. This chain uses TRBV29-1 with TRBJ2-3, with TRBD2 identical over 12 bases. CDR1 and CDR2 from the germline V gene are SQVTM and ANQGSEA. The length of the CDR3 is 14 residues. V shed 4 bases and J 4 bases; nucleotides not matched to a gene: 3. The CDR3, as DNA: TGCAGCGTTGGACTAGCGGGGGAGGCAGATACGCAGTATTTT. Protein product: CSVGLAGEADTQYF.